This T cell receptor (beta chain) was sequenced for a study of T cells in localized non-small cell lung cancer. Broader study findings: Of the tissues analyzed, uninvolved adjacent lung showed maximal T cell clonality, greater than tumor.

The CDR3 spans 16 residues. V shed 0 bases, J shed 1 base, and the junction held 3 bases outside the gene matches. The germline CDR1 and CDR2 sequences are SGHDN and FVKESK. A note on this clone: The antigen is unknown.

The table came from immunoSEQ multiplex PCR; TCRdb's copy has only in-frame clones and leaves some out. The table shows tens of thousands of clones, with about 87% occurring only once. V is TRBV14 and J is TRBJ2-7; 10 bases match TRBD1. The origin of this receptor is a man aged 18 to 49 with stage I lung adenocarcinoma. The material sequenced was peripheral blood, taken before any cancer treatment. The CDR3 region is CASSQDRGQGSYEQYF. Written as DNA, the CDR3 is TGTGCCAGCAGCCAAGATAGGGGACAGGGGTCCTACGAGCAGTACTTC.